The 23 T cell receptor beta chains reported below all come from one sample, sequenced in a study of neurological immune-mediated disorders. TCRdb independently ran MiXCR on the 5' RACE reads; one entry per CDR3 protein. This sample carries around 70,000 distinct CDR3 sequences, 4.5% to 6% of them seen once, and the ten largest clones take about 2%. The source material was PBMCs. Every receptor here comes from a woman aged 70-85 years with multiple sclerosis.

This clonotype was picked up many times. V and J are TRBV5-1 and TRBJ1-1; TRBD1 aligns across 8 bases. V shed 1 base, J shed 5 bases, and the junction held 7 bases outside the gene matches. This CDR3 contains 15 residues. CDR1 is SGHRS, CDR2 YFSETQ, per germline. The CDR3 loop reads CASSLLARGQTEAFF. DNA for the CDR3: TGCGCCAGCAGCTTGCTCGCCAGGGGGCAAACTGAAGCTTTCTTT.

Note on this clonotype: This may be a read error: a much more frequent sequence differs by one nucleotide. V is TRBV5-1 and J is TRBJ2-1; possible D gene TRBD1, 6 bases. In germline, CDR1 is SGHRS, CDR2 YFSETQ. This CDR3 has 12 amino acids. CDR3 in amino acids: CANSSRGNEQFF. DNA for the CDR3: TGCGCCAACAGCTCCAGGGGCAATGAGCAGTTCTTC.

Many counts were recorded for this clonotype. The rearrangement links TRBV5-5 to TRBJ2-7, with D perhaps given as TRBD1 or TRBD2 (5 bases each). The V and J ends lost 6 bases and 2 bases respectively, with 12 bases between them. CDR3 size: 13 residues. Germline V gene data show CDR1 as SGHKS and CDR2 as YYEKEE (reference sequence). The CDR3 loop is CASIPPGPYEQYF. CDR3 DNA sequence: TGTGCCAGCATCCCCCCGGGGCCCTACGAGCAGTACTTC.

This clonotype was counted at least ten times. This chain joins TRBV12-3 or TRBV12-4 and TRBJ2-1, with D tentatively TRBD1 (6 bases). The V and J ends lost 6 bases and 7 bases respectively, with 10 bases between them. The CDR3 is made up of 12 amino acids. CDR3 residues: CASSQGRNEQFF. As DNA, the CDR3 is TGTGCCAGCAGCCAGGGGCGTAATGAGCAGTTCTTC.

Ten or more counts support this clonotype. This chain uses TRBV5-6 with TRBJ2-7; D is possibly TRBD2 (7 bases). The CDR3 extends over 13 amino acids. Germline V gene lookup returns CDR1 SGHDT and CDR2 YYEEEE. V lost 5 bases and J lost 6, with 15 bases in between. As DNA, the CDR3 is TGTGCCAGCAGGTTGAGGGGGGGGAGCGAGCAGTACTTC. Its protein is CASRLRGGSEQYF. The variable domain in full, completed from reference TRBV5-6 and TRBJ2-7, reads DAGVTQSPTHLIKTRGQQVTLRCSPKSGHDTVSWYQQALGQGPQFIFQYYEEEERQRGNFPDRFSGHQFPNYSSELNVNALLLGDSALYLCASRLRGGSEQYFGPGTRLTVT.

This clonotype was picked up many times. The V call is TRBV4-2, the J call TRBJ2-7, with D uncertain. Trimming left V 1 base short and J 11 bases short, with 9 bases between. This CDR3 contains 11 residues. CDR1 is LGHNA and CDR2 is YNFKEQ in the germline V gene. CDR3 nucleotide sequence: TGTGCCAGCAGCCAAGGGGCCAAGAAGTACTTC. Amino acid sequence: CASSQGAKKYF.

This clonotype has a count of ten or more. The chain links TRBV2 to TRBJ2-5, with 7 bases lining up with TRBD2. The CDR3 has 15 residues. Germline V gene lookup returns CDR1 SNHLY and CDR2 FYNNEI. With V trimmed by 8 bases and J by 5 bases, 14 bases remained unmatched. The CDR3 spells CASSARRAGRETQYF. For the CDR3, the DNA is TGTGCCAGCTCCGCCCGAAGAGCGGGACGGGAGACCCAGTACTTC.

CDR3 in DNA: TGTGCCAGCAGTTTAATTAACGAGCAGTACTTC. It yields the protein CASSLINEQYF. The rearrangement joins TRBV12-3 or TRBV12-4 to TRBJ2-7; no definite D call. The CDR3 is made up of 11 amino acids. V dropped 2 bases and J dropped 5 bases, with 4 bases sitting between them.

Many counts were recorded for this clonotype. V is TRBV28 and J is TRBJ2-7; D remains ambiguous. V lost 4 bases and J 0 bases, leaving 7 bases between the germline ends. Germline V gene lookup returns CDR1 MDHEN and CDR2 SYDVKM. CDR3 length: 13 residues. In nucleotides, the CDR3 is TGTGCCAGCAGTTCCCCGTCCTCCTACGAGCAGTACTTC. It translates to CASSSPSSYEQYF. The whole variable domain, remainder taken from reference TRBV28 and TRBJ2-7, is DVKVTQSSRYLVKRTGEKVFLECVQDMDHENMFWYRQDPGLGLRLIYFSYDVKMKEKGDIPEGYSVSREKKERFSLILESASTNQTSMYLCASSSPSSYEQYFGPGTRLTVT.

This clonotype was counted ten times or more. The J gene is TRBJ2-1, the V gene TRBV20-1; TRBD2 matches 13 bases. Germline values: CDR1 DFQATT, CDR2 SNEGSKA (reference sequence). The CDR3 has 15 residues. Trimming at V came to 6 bases and at J to 8 bases, leaving 10 bases not matched to a gene. This CDR3 is CSARGLAGASYEQFF. CDR3 coding DNA: TGCAGTGCCCGAGGACTAGCGGGAGCATCCTATGAGCAGTTCTTC.

The rearrangement links TRBV3-1 to TRBJ2-3; 8 bases match TRBD1. The CDR3 totals 19 residues. CDR1 and CDR2 (germline): LGHDT, YNNKEL (reference sequence). The J segment lost 3 bases and the V segment lost 4 bases, leaving 18 bases of the junction unmatched. CDR3 region: CASSRIIPRTGSRTDTQYF. CDR3 sequence (DNA): TGTGCCAGCAGCCGTATCATCCCCCGGACAGGGAGTAGGACAGATACGCAGTATTTT.

The J gene is TRBJ2-1, the V gene TRBV12-3 or TRBV12-4, with D tentatively TRBD1 or TRBD2 (5 bases each). This CDR3 has 15 amino acids. The V gene lost 8 bases and the J gene lost 9 bases, with 23 bases spanning the gap. As DNA, the CDR3 is TGTGCCAGCGCCTCCCCCGGGACCTCCGCCCTTGAGCAGTTCTTC. Its protein product is CASASPGTSALEQFF.

In this sample, this clonotype turned up many times. This chain links TRBV20-1 with TRBJ2-6; 7 nucleotides line up with TRBD1. This CDR3 is built from 16 residues. V was pared by 0 bases and J by 4 bases, with 6 bases of the junction left unmatched. Germline V CDR1 and CDR2: DFQATT, SNEGSKA (reference sequence). CDR3 loop: CSARDLQGQGANVLTF. Written as DNA, the CDR3 is TGCAGTGCTAGAGATTTACAGGGACAGGGGGCCAACGTCCTGACTTTC.

This clonotype was counted at least ten times. CDR3 region: CASRGANNEQFF. The CDR3 bases are TGTGCCAGCAGGGGGGCAAACAATGAGCAGTTCTTC. The chain recombines TRBV3-1 with TRBJ2-1; a weak D match, TRBD1 (6 bases). The CDR3 contains 12 residues. The germline V gene has CDR1 LGHDT and CDR2 YNNKEL (reference sequence). V dropped 6 bases and J dropped 5 bases, with 8 bases sitting between them.

This clonotype was counted only a few times. The chain carries TRBV12-3 or TRBV12-4 and TRBJ1-2; 8 nucleotides agree with TRBD1. J lost 4 bases, V lost 6 bases, and 16 bases had no gene match. There are 17 residues in the CDR3. In DNA form, the CDR3 reads TGTGCCAGCAGCCTCTTTTCCGGACAGGGTGGAAGCTATGGCTACACCTTC. Amino acids: CASSLFSGQGGSYGYTF.

Ten or more counts support this clonotype. The chain uses TRBV7-2 and TRBJ1-2; D uncertain. The CDR3 is 14 residues long. V lost 0 bases and J 8 bases, leaving 13 bases between the germline ends. CDR1 SGHTA and CDR2 FQGNSA come from the germline V gene. In DNA, the CDR3 is TGTGCCAGCAGCTTAGCTGTGTATGAAGGAGGCTACACCTTC. This translates into CASSLAVYEGGYTF.

This clonotype has more than one count but fewer than ten. The chain has TRBV20-1 and TRBJ1-1, with unresolved D. The CDR3 runs to 12 residues. V lost 2 bases, J lost 5 bases, and 9 bases lay in between. Germline-derived CDR1 and CDR2 are DFQATT and SNEGSKA (reference sequence). The CDR3 DNA follows: TGCAGTGCTAGAAATCCGACGACTGAAGCTTTCTTT. Amino acid sequence: CSARNPTTEAFF.

For this clonotype: A junction end diverges from the germline sequence, so it may reflect a read error. The chain combines TRBV2 with TRBJ2-1; D gene ambiguous. This CDR3 is built from 11 residues. In germline, CDR1 is SNHLY, CDR2 FYNNEI. The CDR3 here is CDSSEESQQFF. CDR3 coding DNA: TGTGACAGCAGTGAAGAGTCTCAGCAGTTCTTC. Variable domain in full (rest from reference TRBV2 and TRBJ2-1): EPEVTQTPSHQVTQMGQEVILRCVPISNHLYFYWYRQILGQKVEFLVSFYNNEISEKSEIFDDQFSVERPDGSNFTLKIRSTKLEDSAMYFCDSSEESQQFFGPGTRLTVL.

There are a few counts of this clonotype. The V and J genes are TRBV3-1 and TRBJ2-7; 8 bases line up with TRBD2. V shed 3 bases and J 6 bases; nucleotides not matched to a gene: 1. This CDR3 has 12 residues. The germline V gene has CDR1 LGHDT and CDR2 YNNKEL (reference sequence). The CDR3, as DNA: TGTGCCAGCAGCCACAGCGGGAGCGAGCAGTACTTC. This encodes CASSHSGSEQYF.

This clonotype was counted ten times or more. The chain links TRBV18 to TRBJ2-1; D not resolved. V lost 2 bases and J 0 bases, leaving 14 bases between the germline ends. The CDR3 contains 17 residues. Per germline, CDR1 KGHSH and CDR2 LQKENI. CDR3 sequence: CASSPRILASSYNEQFF. The CDR3 DNA reads as TGTGCCAGCTCACCAAGGATTCTGGCTAGCTCCTACAATGAGCAGTTCTTC.

This clonotype came up many times. This chain links TRBV5-1 with TRBJ2-2, with TRBD2 matching 12 bases. The CDR3 consists of 18 residues. The V gene end was trimmed by 2 bases and the J gene end by 2 bases; junction bases not matched to a gene: 7. Germline assignment: CDR1 SGHRS and CDR2 YFSETQ. The DNA of the CDR3 is TGCGCCAGCAGCTTAGACCTACTAGCGGGAGGTAACACCGGGGAGCTGTTTTTT. Amino acids: CASSLDLLAGGNTGELFF.

Many counts were recorded for this clonotype. The V call is TRBV7-9, the J call TRBJ2-2; possibly TRBD2 for D (5 bases). The germline CDR1 and CDR2 sequences are SEHNR and FQNEAQ (reference sequence). V shed 2 bases and J shed 1 base, with 14 bases lying between them. The CDR3 sequence is 17 residues long. Written as DNA, the CDR3 is TGTGCCAGCAGCTTATCCGGTCGAAGCGGGAACACCGGGGAGCTGTTTTTT. This gives the protein CASSLSGRSGNTGELFF.

This clonotype showed up many times. The chain recombines TRBV5-1 with TRBJ1-1; tentatively, D is TRBD1 (5 bases). V was clipped by 5 bases and J by 5 bases, with 16 bases between them. The V gene's germline CDR1 is SGHRS and CDR2 YFSETQ. This CDR3 is built from 14 residues. CDR3 coding DNA: TGCGCCAGCAGGACAGCAGGCCTAGGGACTGAAGCTTTCTTT. Translation gives CASRTAGLGTEAFF.